This passage covers 5 T cell receptor beta chains from one sample sequenced in a study of T-cell memory formation after mild COVID-19. From the 5' RACE reads, TCRdb called clonotypes with MiXCR, one entry per CDR3 protein. The sample has about 200,000 distinct CDR3 sequences; about 9.2% are singletons. The sequencing input was PBMCs or a T cell subset sorted from them (not recorded which). These TCRs come from a man aged 18 to 29 who had mild COVID-19 (a few samples of this study predate the infection). Cell type and time point are not known.

This clonotype was seen a handful of times. V and J are TRBV18 and TRBJ1-3, with 9 bases that match TRBD1. J was trimmed by 3 bases and V by 3 bases; bases with no gene match: 6. The CDR3 is 16 amino acids. Germline-derived CDR1 and CDR2 are KGHSH and LQKENI. The DNA of the CDR3 is TGTGCCAGCTCACCTATGGACAGGGGATTTGGAAACACCATATATTTT. Translating it yields CASSPMDRGFGNTIYF.

This chain joins TRBV11-3 and TRBJ2-2; D unresolved. This CDR3 spans 18 amino acids. With 1 base removed from V and 6 bases from J, the gap between germline ends came to 21 bases. Germline loops: CDR1 SGHNT, CDR2 YENEEA. The CDR3 nucleotides are TGTGCCAGCAGCTTAGCATCTGAGTCGGCTTCCCCGGCCGGGGAGCTGTTTTTT. Residues: CASSLASESASPAGELFF.

This clonotype was counted only a few times. The chain combines TRBV18 with TRBJ2-7; possibly TRBD1 for D (6 bases). Germline V gene data show CDR1 as KGHSH and CDR2 as LQKENI. This CDR3 is 14 amino acids long. V lost 6 bases, J lost 5 bases, and 17 bases lay in between. Here the CDR3 reads CASSPQGLRNEQYF. The CDR3 region has the DNA TGTGCCAGCTCCCCCCAGGGGTTAAGAAACGAGCAGTACTTC.

This chain links TRBV9 with TRBJ1-4; D gene uncertain. The germline CDR1 and CDR2 sequences are SGDLS and YYNGEE. The ends were cut back, 3 bases at V and 0 bases at J, with 9 bases in the middle. This CDR3 comprises 15 residues. CDR3 coding DNA: TGTGCCAGCAGCGCAGGACGGCCAACTAATGAAAAACTGTTTTTT. As protein: CASSAGRPTNEKLFF.

The chain links TRBV6-5 to TRBJ2-7; D might be TRBD2 (6 bases). CDR3 length: 14 residues. Trimming removed 1 base at V and 3 bases at J, with 10 bases between. Germline values: CDR1 MNHEY, CDR2 SVGAGI. CDR3 coding DNA: TGTGCCAGCAGTTACTACGTGGGGGGCTACGAGCAGTACTTC. This translates into CASSYYVGGYEQYF.